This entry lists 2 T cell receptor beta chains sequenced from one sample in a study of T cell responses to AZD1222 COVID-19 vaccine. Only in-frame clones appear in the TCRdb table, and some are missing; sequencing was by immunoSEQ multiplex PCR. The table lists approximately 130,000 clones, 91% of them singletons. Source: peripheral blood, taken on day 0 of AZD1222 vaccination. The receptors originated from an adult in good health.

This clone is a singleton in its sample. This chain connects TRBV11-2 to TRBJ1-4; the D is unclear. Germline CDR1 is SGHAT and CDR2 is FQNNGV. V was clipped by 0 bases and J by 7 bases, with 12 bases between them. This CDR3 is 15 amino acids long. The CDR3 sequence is CASSLEGSRGEKLFF. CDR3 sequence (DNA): TGTGCCAGCAGCTTAGAAGGATCCCGGGGTGAAAAACTGTTTTTT.

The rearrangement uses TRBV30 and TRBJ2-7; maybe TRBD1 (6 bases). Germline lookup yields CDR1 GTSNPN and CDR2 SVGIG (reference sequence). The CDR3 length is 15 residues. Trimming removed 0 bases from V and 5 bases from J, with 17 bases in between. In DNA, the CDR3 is TGTGCCTGGAGTGTTTCCCGTAACAGGGTCGACGAGCAGTACTTC. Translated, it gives CAWSVSRNRVDEQYF. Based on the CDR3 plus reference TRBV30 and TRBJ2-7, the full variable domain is SQTIHQWPATLVQPVGSPLSLECTVEGTSNPNLYWYRQAAGRGLQLLFYSVGIGQISSEVPQNLSASRPQDRQFILSSKKLLLSDSGFYLCAWSVSRNRVDEQYFGPGTRLTVT.